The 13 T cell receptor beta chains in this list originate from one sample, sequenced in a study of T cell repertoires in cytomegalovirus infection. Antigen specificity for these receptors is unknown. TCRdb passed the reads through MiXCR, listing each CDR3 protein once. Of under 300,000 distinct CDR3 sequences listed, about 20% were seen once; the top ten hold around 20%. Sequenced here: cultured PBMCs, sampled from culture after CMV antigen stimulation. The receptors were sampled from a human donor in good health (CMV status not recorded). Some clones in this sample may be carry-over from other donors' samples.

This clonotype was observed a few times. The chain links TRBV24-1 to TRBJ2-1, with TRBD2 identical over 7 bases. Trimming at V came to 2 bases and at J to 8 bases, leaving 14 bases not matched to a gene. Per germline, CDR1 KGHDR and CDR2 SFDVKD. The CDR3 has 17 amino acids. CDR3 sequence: CATSDSPRAGLTHEQFF. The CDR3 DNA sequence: TGTGCCACCAGTGATTCCCCTAGAGCGGGACTGACGCATGAGCAGTTCTTC.

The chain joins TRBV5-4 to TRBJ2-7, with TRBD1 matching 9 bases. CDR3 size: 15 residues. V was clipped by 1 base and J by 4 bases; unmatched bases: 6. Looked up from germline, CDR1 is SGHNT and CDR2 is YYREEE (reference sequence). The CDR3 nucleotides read TGTGCCAGCAGCTTGAGACAGGGGGGAGCGTACGAGCAGTACTTC. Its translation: CASSLRQGGAYEQYF.

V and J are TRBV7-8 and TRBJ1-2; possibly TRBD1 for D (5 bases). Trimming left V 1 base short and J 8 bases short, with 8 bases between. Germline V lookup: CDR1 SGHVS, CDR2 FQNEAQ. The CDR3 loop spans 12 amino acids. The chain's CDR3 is CASSLGTLGYTF. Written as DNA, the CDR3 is TGTGCCAGCAGCTTAGGGACATTAGGCTACACCTTC.

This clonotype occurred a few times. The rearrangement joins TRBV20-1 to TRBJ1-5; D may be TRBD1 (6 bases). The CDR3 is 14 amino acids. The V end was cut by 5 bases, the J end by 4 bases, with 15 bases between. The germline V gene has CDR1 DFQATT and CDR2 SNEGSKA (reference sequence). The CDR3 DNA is TGCAGTGCTCCGGGGGGGGGGGCGAATCAGCCCCAGCATTTT. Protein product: CSAPGGGANQPQHF.

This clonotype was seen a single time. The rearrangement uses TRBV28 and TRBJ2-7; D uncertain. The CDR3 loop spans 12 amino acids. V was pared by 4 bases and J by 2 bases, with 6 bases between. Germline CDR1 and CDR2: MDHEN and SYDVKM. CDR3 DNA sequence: TGTGCCAGCAGTTACTACCCCTACGAGCAGTACTTC. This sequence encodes CASSYYPYEQYF.

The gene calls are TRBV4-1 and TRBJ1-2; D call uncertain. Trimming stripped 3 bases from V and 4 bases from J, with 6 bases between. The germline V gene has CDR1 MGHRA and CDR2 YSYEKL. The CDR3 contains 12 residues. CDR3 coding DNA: TGCGCCAGCAGCCAGGAGGTCTATGGCTACACCTTC. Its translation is CASSQEVYGYTF.

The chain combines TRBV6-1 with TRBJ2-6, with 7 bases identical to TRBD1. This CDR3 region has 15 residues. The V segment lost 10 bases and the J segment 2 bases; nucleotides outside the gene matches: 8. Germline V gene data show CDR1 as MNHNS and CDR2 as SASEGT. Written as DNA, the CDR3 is TGTGCCACCCCCGTGGACAGGACTGGGGCCAACGTCCTGACTTTC. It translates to CATPVDRTGANVLTF.

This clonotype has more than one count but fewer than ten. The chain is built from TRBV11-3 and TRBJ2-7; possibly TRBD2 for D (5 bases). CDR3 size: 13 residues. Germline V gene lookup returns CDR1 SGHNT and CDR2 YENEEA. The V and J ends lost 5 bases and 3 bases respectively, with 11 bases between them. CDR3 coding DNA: TGTGCCAGCAGCCCCGAGGGTCTCTACGAGCAGTACGTC. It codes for CASSPEGLYEQYV.

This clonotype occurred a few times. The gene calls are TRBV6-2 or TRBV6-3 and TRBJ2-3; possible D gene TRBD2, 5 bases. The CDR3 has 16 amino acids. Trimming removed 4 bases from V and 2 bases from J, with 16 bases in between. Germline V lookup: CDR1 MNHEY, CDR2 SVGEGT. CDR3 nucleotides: TGTGCCAGCAGTTTATGGGAGCCTGACTTCACAGATACGCAGTATTTT. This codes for CASSLWEPDFTDTQYF.

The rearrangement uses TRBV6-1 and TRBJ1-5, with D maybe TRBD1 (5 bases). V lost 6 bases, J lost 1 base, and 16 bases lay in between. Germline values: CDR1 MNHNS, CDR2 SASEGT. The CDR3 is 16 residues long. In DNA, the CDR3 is TGTGCCAGCAGACCAGGGTTGCGGCAAAGCAATCAGCCCCAGCATTTT. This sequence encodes CASRPGLRQSNQPQHF.

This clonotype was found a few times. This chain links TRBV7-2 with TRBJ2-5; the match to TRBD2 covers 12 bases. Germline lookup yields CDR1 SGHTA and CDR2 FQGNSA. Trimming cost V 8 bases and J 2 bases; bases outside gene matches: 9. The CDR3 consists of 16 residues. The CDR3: CASQRRTSGAQETQYF. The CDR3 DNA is TGTGCCAGCCAAAGGAGGACTAGCGGGGCTCAAGAGACCCAGTACTTC.

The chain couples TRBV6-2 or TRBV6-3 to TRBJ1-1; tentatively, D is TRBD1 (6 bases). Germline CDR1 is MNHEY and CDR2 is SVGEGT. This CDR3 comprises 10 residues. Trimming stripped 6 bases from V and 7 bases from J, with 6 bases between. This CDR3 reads CASRDSEAFF. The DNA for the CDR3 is TGTGCCAGCAGGGACAGTGAAGCTTTCTTT.

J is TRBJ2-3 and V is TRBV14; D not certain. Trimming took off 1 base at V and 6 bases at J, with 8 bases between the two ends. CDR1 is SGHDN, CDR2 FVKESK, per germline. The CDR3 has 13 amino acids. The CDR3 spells CASSQGSSDTQYF. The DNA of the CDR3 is TGTGCCAGCAGCCAAGGGTCCTCTGATACGCAGTATTTT.